These 18 T cell receptor beta chains came from one sample sequenced in a study of cytomegalovirus exposure and HLA in healthy donors. PCR used 60 Vbeta primers and 13 Jbeta primers. The method was immunoSEQ multiplex PCR; TCRdb's version includes in-frame clones alone and lacks a portion of them. The table shows under 250,000 clones, with 82% occurring only once. Sequenced sample: PBMCs. The receptor set was obtained from a woman aged 40-49 years in good health and CMV-seronegative.

V gene TRBV10-1 combines with J gene TRBJ2-5; 11 bases line up with TRBD1. From germline, CDR1 is WNHNN and CDR2 SYGVQD (reference sequence). CDR3 size: 15 residues. Trimming at V came to 3 bases and at J to 1 base, leaving 1 base not matched to a gene. CDR3: CASSDGTGGQETQYF. DNA of the CDR3: TGCGCCAGCAGTGACGGGACAGGGGGCCAAGAGACCCAGTACTTC.

The chain is built from TRBV6-5 and TRBJ2-7, with 7 bases matching TRBD1. Looked up from germline, CDR1 is MNHEY and CDR2 is SVGAGI. The CDR3 length is 15 residues. V dropped 7 bases and J dropped 0; count of bases not matched to a gene: 9. CDR3 sequence reads: CASKNRHRGSYEQYF. For the CDR3, the DNA is TGTGCCAGCAAAAACCGCCACAGGGGCTCCTACGAGCAGTACTTC.

V usage is TRBV5-6 and J usage is TRBJ2-7; TRBD2 is a possible D gene (5 bases). The length of the CDR3 is 15 residues. The V gene lost 4 bases and the J gene lost 3 bases, with 17 bases spanning the gap. Looked up from germline, CDR1 is SGHDT and CDR2 is YYEEEE. This chain's CDR3 is CASSTAGDMSYEQYF. As DNA, the CDR3 is TGTGCCAGCAGCACAGCCGGGGATATGAGCTACGAGCAGTACTTC.

The chain joins TRBV28 to TRBJ1-1; D gene unclear. Germline V gene lookup returns CDR1 MDHEN and CDR2 SYDVKM. V was trimmed by 5 bases and J by 1 base, leaving 20 bases between them. CDR3 length equals 17 residues. CDR3 nucleotides: TGTGCCAGCAGTCCCACCCCCTCATACAATCGGAACACTGAAGCTTTCTTT. Its translation is CASSPTPSYNRNTEAFF. The full variable domain, completed using reference TRBV28 and TRBJ1-1, is DVKVTQSSRYLVKRTGEKVFLECVQDMDHENMFWYRQDPGLGLRLIYFSYDVKMKEKGDIPEGYSVSREKKERFSLILESASTNQTSMYLCASSPTPSYNRNTEAFFGQGTRLTVV.

The chain joins TRBV5-1 to TRBJ2-5, with a tentative D call TRBD2 (6 bases). The CDR3 is made up of 15 amino acids. V was cut by 4 bases and J by 2 bases, with 15 bases left in between. CDR1 is SGHRS, CDR2 YFSETQ, per germline. CDR3 amino acids: CASSQVIGGQETQYF. CDR3 nucleotide sequence: TGCGCCAGCAGCCAAGTAATTGGGGGGCAAGAGACCCAGTACTTC.

The V gene is TRBV27, the J gene TRBJ2-1; a possible D gene is TRBD2 (5 bases). Germline lookup yields CDR1 MNHEY and CDR2 SMNVEV (reference sequence). Trimming shortened V by 3 bases and J by 2 bases, and 8 bases separated the two germline ends. The CDR3 is 14 amino acids. The CDR3 sequence: CASSFEGPYNEQFF. CDR3 coding DNA: TGTGCCAGCAGTTTTGAGGGCCCCTACAATGAGCAGTTCTTC.

The chain has TRBV2 and TRBJ2-1; TRBD2 matches 9 bases. This CDR3 spans 15 amino acids. V shed 2 bases, J shed 4 bases, and the junction held 3 bases outside the gene matches. Per germline, CDR1 SNHLY and CDR2 FYNNEI. CDR3 protein: CASSELGLAYNEQFF. The CDR3, as DNA: TGTGCCAGCAGTGAATTGGGACTAGCTTACAATGAGCAGTTCTTC.

The chain joins TRBV18 to TRBJ2-7, with 10 bases identical to TRBD1. CDR1 is KGHSH and CDR2 is LQKENI in the germline V gene. This CDR3 has 15 amino acids. J lost 7 bases, V lost 4 bases, and 10 bases had no gene match. CDR3 amino acids: CASSLAGTGAGEQYF. In DNA, the CDR3 is TGTGCCAGCTCACTAGCCGGGACAGGGGCGGGGGAGCAGTACTTC.

V usage is TRBV7-2 and J usage is TRBJ2-7; no definite D call. The CDR3 consists of 14 residues. From germline, CDR1 is SGHTA and CDR2 FQGNSA. V lost 1 base, J lost 6 bases, and 13 bases lay in between. CDR3 DNA sequence: TGTGCCAGCAGCTTAGGTCCCGGTCCGGTCGAGCAGTACTTC. The encoded protein is CASSLGPGPVEQYF. The whole variable domain, remainder taken from reference TRBV7-2 and TRBJ2-7, is GAGVSQSPSNKVTEKGKDVELRCDPISGHTALYWYRQSLGQGLEFLIYFQGNSAPDKSGLPSDRFSAERTGGSVSTLTIQRTQQEDSAVYLCASSLGPGPVEQYFGPGTRLTVT.

This clone was seen a handful of times. The chain recombines TRBV2 with TRBJ1-5; 11 bases agree with TRBD1. The CDR3 totals 18 residues. V lost 3 bases, J lost 1 base, and 8 bases stayed unmatched. Germline V gene lookup returns CDR1 SNHLY and CDR2 FYNNEI. The CDR3 region is CASSDQDRGLGSNQPQHF. In DNA, the CDR3 is TGTGCCAGCAGTGACCAGGACAGGGGGCTCGGAAGCAATCAGCCCCAGCATTTT.

The rearrangement joins TRBV7-2 to TRBJ1-5, with D unresolved. Per the germline V gene, CDR1 is SGHTA and CDR2 is FQGNSA. Trimming pared 6 bases from V and 7 bases from J, leaving 16 bases between. The CDR3 is made up of 14 amino acids. The CDR3, as DNA: TGTGCCAGCAGTTCAAACCGTGGGAGGCAGCCCCAGCATTTT. Translation: CASSSNRGRQPQHF.

The chain combines TRBV5-1 with TRBJ2-3, with TRBD2 matching 14 bases. The ends lost 5 bases at V and 3 bases at J; junction bases unmatched: 11. There are 18 residues in the CDR3. Germline V gene data show CDR1 as SGHRS and CDR2 as YFSETQ. The CDR3 DNA reads as TGCGCCAGCAGGCTTGGGACTAGCGGGAGCCAGGGGACAGATACGCAGTATTTT. Amino acid sequence: CASRLGTSGSQGTDTQYF. Using reference TRBV5-1 and TRBJ2-3 for the parts outside the CDR3, the full variable domain is KAGVTQTPRYLIKTRGQQVTLSCSPISGHRSVSWYQQTPGQGLQFLFEYFSETQRNKGNFPGRFSGRQFSNSRSEMNVSTLELGDSALYLCASRLGTSGSQGTDTQYFGPGTRLTVL.

The V gene is TRBV19, the J gene TRBJ2-4; TRBD1 matches at 8 bases. Germline loops: CDR1 LNHDA, CDR2 SQIVND (reference sequence). This CDR3 contains 17 residues. Germline trimming cut 4 bases from V and 2 bases from J; bases unmatched to any gene: 10. CDR3 residues: CASSTSQGDRSKNIQYF. The CDR3 nucleotides are TGTGCCAGTAGTACTTCACAGGGGGATCGATCCAAAAACATTCAGTACTTC.

This clone was counted a single time. The V call is TRBV6-1, the J call TRBJ1-4, with D possibly TRBD1 on 5 matching bases. V lost 9 bases, J lost 4 bases, and 15 bases lay in between. Per the germline V gene, CDR1 is MNHNS and CDR2 is SASEGT. The CDR3 has 14 amino acids. The CDR3 region has the DNA TGTGCCAGTGAGCTAGGGGCGGTTAATGAAAAACTGTTTTTT. Amino acid sequence: CASELGAVNEKLFF.

This clone was counted between two and nine times. The chain recombines TRBV19 with TRBJ1-5; 11 bases fit TRBD1. The germline V gene has CDR1 LNHDA and CDR2 SQIVND (reference sequence). The CDR3 is 15 residues long. Trimming cost V 5 bases and J 11 bases; bases outside gene matches: 11. CDR3 sequence (DNA): TGTGCCAGTAGTCTAAGGACAGGGGGCTTGGCTTCCCAGCATTTT. This sequence encodes CASSLRTGGLASQHF.

The V call is TRBV6-1, the J call TRBJ2-3, with TRBD2 matching 11 bases. Germline CDR1 is MNHNS and CDR2 is SASEGT. There are 15 residues in the CDR3. V lost 5 bases to trimming and J lost 5 bases; unmatched junction nucleotides: 6. The CDR3 DNA reads as TGTGCCAGCAGTCCTCTAGCGGGAGGAATAGATACGCAGTATTTT. Protein sequence: CASSPLAGGIDTQYF.

The chain employs TRBV7-8 and TRBJ2-7; 7 nucleotides align to TRBD1. Looked up from germline, CDR1 is SGHVS and CDR2 is FQNEAQ. Trimming cost V 5 bases and J 4 bases; bases outside gene matches: 2. CDR3 length: 12 residues. CDR3 sequence (DNA): TGTGCCAGCAGCCCGACAGGGTACGAGCAGTACTTC. This translates into CASSPTGYEQYF. Variable domain in full (rest from reference TRBV7-8 and TRBJ2-7): GAGVSQSPRYKVAKRGQDVALRCDPISGHVSLFWYQQALGQGPEFLTYFQNEAQLDKSGLPSDRFFAERPEGSVSTLKIQRTQQEDSAVYLCASSPTGYEQYFGPGTRLTVT.

The chain links TRBV6-5 to TRBJ2-2; 10 bases fit TRBD1. CDR3 length equals 15 residues. Germline CDR1 and CDR2: MNHEY and SVGAGI. The V and J ends lost 5 bases and 5 bases, in that order; junction bases with no gene match: 5. CDR3 in amino acids: CASSGPGQGTGELFF. DNA of the CDR3: TGTGCCAGCAGTGGGCCGGGACAGGGGACCGGGGAGCTGTTTTTT.